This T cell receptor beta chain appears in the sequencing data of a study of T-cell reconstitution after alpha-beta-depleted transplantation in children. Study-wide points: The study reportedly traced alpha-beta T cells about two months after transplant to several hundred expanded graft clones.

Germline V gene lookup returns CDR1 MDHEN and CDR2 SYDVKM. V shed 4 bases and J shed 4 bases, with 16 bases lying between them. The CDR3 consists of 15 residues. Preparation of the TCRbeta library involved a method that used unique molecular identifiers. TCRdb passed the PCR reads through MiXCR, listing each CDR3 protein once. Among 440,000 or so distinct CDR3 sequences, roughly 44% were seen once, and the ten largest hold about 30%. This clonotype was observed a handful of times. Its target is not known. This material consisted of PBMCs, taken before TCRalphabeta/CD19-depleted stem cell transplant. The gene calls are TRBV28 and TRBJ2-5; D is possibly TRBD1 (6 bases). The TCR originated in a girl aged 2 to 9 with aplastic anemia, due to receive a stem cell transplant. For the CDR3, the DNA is TGTGCCAGCAGTTCGCCCACCCAGGGGCGAGAGACCCAGTACTTC. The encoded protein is CASSSPTQGRETQYF.